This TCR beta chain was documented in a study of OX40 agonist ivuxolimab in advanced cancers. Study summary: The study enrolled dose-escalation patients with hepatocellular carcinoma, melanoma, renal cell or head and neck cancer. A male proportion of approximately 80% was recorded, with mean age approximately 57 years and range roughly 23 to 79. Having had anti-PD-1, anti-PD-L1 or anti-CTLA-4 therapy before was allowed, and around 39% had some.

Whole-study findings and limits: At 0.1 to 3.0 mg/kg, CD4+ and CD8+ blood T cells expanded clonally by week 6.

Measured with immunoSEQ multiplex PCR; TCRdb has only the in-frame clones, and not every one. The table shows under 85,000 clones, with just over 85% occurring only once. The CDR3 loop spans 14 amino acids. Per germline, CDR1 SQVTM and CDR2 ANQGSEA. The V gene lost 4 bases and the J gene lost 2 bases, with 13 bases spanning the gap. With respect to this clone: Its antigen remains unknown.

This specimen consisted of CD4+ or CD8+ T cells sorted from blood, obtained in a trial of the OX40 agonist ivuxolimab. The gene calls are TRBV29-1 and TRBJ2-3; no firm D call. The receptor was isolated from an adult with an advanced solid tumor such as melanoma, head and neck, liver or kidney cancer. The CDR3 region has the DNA TGCAGCGTTGTAGGGCGGCACTACACAGATACGCAGTATTTT. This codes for CSVVGRHYTDTQYF.